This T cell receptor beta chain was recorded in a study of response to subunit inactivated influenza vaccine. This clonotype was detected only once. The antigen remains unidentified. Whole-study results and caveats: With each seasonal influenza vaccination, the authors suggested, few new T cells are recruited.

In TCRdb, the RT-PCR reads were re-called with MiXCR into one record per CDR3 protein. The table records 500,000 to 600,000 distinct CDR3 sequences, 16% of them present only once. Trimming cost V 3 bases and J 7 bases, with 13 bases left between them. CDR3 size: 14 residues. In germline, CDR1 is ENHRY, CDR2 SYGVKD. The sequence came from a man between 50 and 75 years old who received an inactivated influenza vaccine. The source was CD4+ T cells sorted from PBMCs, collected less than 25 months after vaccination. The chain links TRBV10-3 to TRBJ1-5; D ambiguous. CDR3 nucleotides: TGTGCCATCAGTGATCAGGCGGCGAGGCAGCCCCAGCATTTT. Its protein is CAISDQAARQPQHF.